The 15 T cell receptor beta chains below all came from one sample that was sequenced in a study of T cell changes during pregnancy in multiple sclerosis. Assay used: immunoSEQ multiplex PCR; TCRdb lists only in-frame clones, some missing. The profile covers tens of thousands of clones, with roughly 90% appearing a single time and 5.5% to 7% taken by the ten largest. The sample here was CD8+ T cells from peripheral blood mononuclear cells, taken in the second trimester of pregnancy. These TCRs come from a female donor with multiple sclerosis, enrolled in a pregnancy study.

The V gene is TRBV10-3, the J gene TRBJ1-2; 11 nucleotides agree with TRBD1. Germline V gene data show CDR1 as ENHRY and CDR2 as SYGVKD. This CDR3 is built from 15 residues. Trimming took 3 bases from V and 4 from J; bases not matched to a gene: 4. CDR3 protein: CAISEPGQGGYGYTF. The CDR3 DNA reads TGTGCCATCAGTGAACCGGGACAGGGGGGCTATGGCTACACCTTC.

The V call is TRBV4-2, the J call TRBJ2-3; 10 positions agree with TRBD2. J gave up 4 bases and V 4 bases, and 8 bases lay outside the gene matches. The CDR3 covers 16 residues. Germline values: CDR1 LGHNA, CDR2 YNFKEQ. The CDR3: CASSPIAGGGADTQYF. CDR3 nucleotide sequence: TGTGCCAGCAGCCCTATAGCGGGAGGAGGTGCAGATACGCAGTATTTT.

This clone is judged medium-sized (0.01 to 0.1%). This rearrangement joins TRBV4-2 to TRBJ2-7; D is unclear. V lost 1 base and J lost 3, with 13 bases in between. Germline lookup yields CDR1 LGHNA and CDR2 YNFKEQ. The CDR3 has 15 residues. As DNA, the CDR3 is TGTGCCAGCAGCCAAGTAGTCGACTCCAACTACGAGCAGTACTTC. It is translated as CASSQVVDSNYEQYF.

The chain combines TRBV2 with TRBJ2-7; the match to TRBD2 covers 8 bases. This CDR3 comprises 12 residues. V lost 9 bases and J lost 2; bases outside the gene matches: 3. Germline V gene lookup returns CDR1 SNHLY and CDR2 FYNNEI. Here the CDR3 reads CASSGTTYEQYF. The CDR3, as DNA: TGTGCCAGTAGCGGGACCACCTACGAGCAGTACTTC.

The genes are TRBV29-1 and TRBJ2-7; 8 bases are shared with TRBD1. Per germline, CDR1 SQVTM and CDR2 ANQGSEA. J gave up 2 bases and V 7 bases, and 7 bases lay outside the gene matches. The CDR3 contains 13 residues. The CDR3, as DNA: TGCAGCGCACGGACAGGGACCACCTACGAGCAGTACTTC. Translating it yields CSARTGTTYEQYF.

In this sample, this clone turned up once. The chain uses TRBV5-8 and TRBJ2-1; D is undetermined. The CDR3 consists of 15 residues. CDR1 SGHTS and CDR2 YDEGEE come from the germline V gene. Trimming shortened V by 3 bases and J by 0 bases, and 10 bases separated the two germline ends. The CDR3, as DNA: TGTGCCAGCAGCTCCGGCCCTAGCTCCTACAATGAGCAGTTCTTC. Translated, it gives CASSSGPSSYNEQFF.

The chain uses TRBV7-9 and TRBJ1-5; the match to TRBD1 covers 8 bases. Unmatched junction bases numbered 2, after V lost 3 bases and J lost 4 bases. The CDR3 loop spans 14 amino acids. Germline loops: CDR1 SEHNR, CDR2 FQNEAQ (reference sequence). CDR3 amino acids: CASSFTGGNQPQHF. CDR3 in DNA: TGTGCCAGCAGCTTCACAGGGGGTAATCAGCCCCAGCATTTT. The entire variable domain, with the rest obtained from reference TRBV7-9 and TRBJ1-5, is as follows: DTGVSQNPRHKITKRGQNVTFRCDPISEHNRLYWYRQTLGQGPEFLTYFQNEAQLEKSRLLSDRFSAERPKGSFSTLEIQRTEQGDSAMYLCASSFTGGNQPQHFGDGTRLSIL.

This chain connects TRBV4-3 to TRBJ2-1; D is possibly TRBD2 (7 bases). In germline, CDR1 is LGHNA, CDR2 YSLEER. This CDR3 region has 16 residues. With 0 bases removed from V and 2 bases from J, the gap between germline ends came to 11 bases. In DNA form, the CDR3 reads TGCGCCAGCAGCCAAGAAAGGGGGGGGCCCTACAATGAGCAGTTCTTC. This codes for CASSQERGGPYNEQFF.

This clone was detected only once. The chain uses TRBV19 and TRBJ2-7, with TRBD2 matching over 7 bases. Germline V CDR1 and CDR2: LNHDA, SQIVND (reference sequence). After removal of 3 bases from V and 3 bases from J, the junction contained 11 bases not matched to a gene. This CDR3 spans 16 amino acids. The CDR3 DNA reads TGTGCCAGTAGTATCGGGTGGGCGGGAGTTCACTACGAGCAGTACTTC. Translating it yields CASSIGWAGVHYEQYF.

The chain is built from TRBV5-4 and TRBJ2-1, with TRBD2 matching over 11 bases. V shed 3 bases and J 5 bases; nucleotides not matched to a gene: 7. The length of the CDR3 is 16 residues. Germline CDR1 and CDR2: SGHNT and YYREEE (reference sequence). CDR3 amino acids: CASSSPPGLADNEQFF. CDR3 coding DNA: TGTGCCAGCAGCTCACCCCCGGGACTAGCGGACAATGAGCAGTTCTTC. The full variable domain, its missing parts supplied by reference TRBV5-4 and TRBJ2-1, is ETGVTQSPTHLIKTRGQQVTLRCSSQSGHNTVSWYQQALGQGPQFIFQYYREEENGRGNFPPRFSGLQFPNYSSELNVNALELDDSALYLCASSSPPGLADNEQFFGPGTRLTVL.

The chain uses TRBV27 and TRBJ2-1; TRBD1 might be the D (5 bases). V was clipped by 3 bases and J by 3 bases, with 9 bases between them. This CDR3 has 14 amino acids. Germline V gene lookup returns CDR1 MNHEY and CDR2 SMNVEV (reference sequence). The CDR3 spells CASSFSRVYNEQFF. CDR3 DNA: TGTGCCAGCAGTTTTTCCAGGGTCTACAATGAGCAGTTCTTC.

The chain carries TRBV13 and TRBJ2-7, with 9 bases lining up with TRBD1. In germline, CDR1 is PRHDT, CDR2 FYEKMQ (reference sequence). V shed 5 bases and J 3 bases; nucleotides not matched to a gene: 8. CDR3 length: 15 amino acids. The CDR3 region is CASSARDRDSYEQYF. The CDR3 DNA follows: TGTGCCAGCAGCGCTCGGGACAGGGATAGCTACGAGCAGTACTTC.

The CDR3 DNA is TGTGCCAGTAGTATGGGAGGGGTAGGCAAAAACATTCAGTACTTC. This sequence encodes CASSMGGVGKNIQYF. This rearrangement joins TRBV19 to TRBJ2-4; 7 nucleotides line up with TRBD2. Trimming took 3 bases from V and 3 from J; bases not matched to a gene: 5. Germline V gives CDR1 LNHDA, CDR2 SQIVND (reference sequence). The CDR3 consists of 15 residues.

This chain connects TRBV7-2 to TRBJ2-7; D gene ambiguous. CDR3 length: 12 residues. Trimming shortened V by 1 base and J by 4 bases, and 5 bases separated the two germline ends. Germline CDR1 is SGHTA and CDR2 is FQGNSA. The CDR3 loop is CASSLVSYEQYF. CDR3 nucleotides: TGTGCCAGCAGCTTAGTTAGTTACGAGCAGTACTTC.

This clone was seen only once. The chain recombines TRBV5-6 with TRBJ2-2; TRBD1 agrees at 7 bases. Unmatched junction bases numbered 9, after V lost 4 bases and J lost 3 bases. Germline CDR1 and CDR2: SGHDT and YYEEEE. The CDR3 runs to 16 residues. The CDR3 loop is CASSLKTGWDTGELFF. CDR3 sequence (DNA): TGTGCCAGCAGCCTAAAGACAGGGTGGGACACCGGGGAGCTGTTTTTT.